This T cell receptor (beta chain) was found in a study of CD8 T cells in ankylosing spondylitis. Findings and caveats of the study: Disease-linked clones displayed a CD8+ phenotype and appeared relatively rarely in peripheral blood. Fewer than ten highly homologous variants made up a TCR beta motif that seemed to typify ankylosing spondylitis blood.

Via MiXCR, TCRdb re-called the 5' RACE reads, giving one row per CDR3 protein. The table records 750,000 to 850,000 distinct CDR3 sequences, about an eighth of them present only once. Germline loops: CDR1 MNHEY, CDR2 SVGAGI. The V gene lost 4 bases and the J gene lost 4 bases, with 10 bases spanning the gap. The CDR3 consists of 13 residues. With regard to this clonotype: No antigen is known for it.

Specimen: blood, either unsorted or a sorted T cell fraction (not recorded which). V is TRBV6-5 and J is TRBJ1-2; no firm D call. This receptor was identified in a male donor with ankylosing spondylitis. The DNA of the CDR3 is TGTGCCAGCAGTTCAGGCCCTCTCTATGGCTACACCTTC. It codes for CASSSGPLYGYTF.